One and the same sample provided the 22 T cell receptor beta chains below, sequenced in a study of response to subunit inactivated influenza vaccine. From the RT-PCR reads, TCRdb called clonotypes with MiXCR, one entry per CDR3 protein. Of more than 400,000 distinct CDR3 sequences listed, over 9.5% are singletons. Sequences were derived from PBMCs from blood, sampled roughly 45 days after vaccination. The receptors originated from a man in his forties or fifties who received an inactivated influenza vaccine.

This clonotype was counted many times. J is TRBJ2-1 and V is TRBV7-2, with a possible D match to TRBD2 (6 bases). The germline V and J ends were trimmed by 5 bases and 3 bases, with 17 bases remaining between them. This CDR3 has 16 residues. Germline values: CDR1 SGHTA, CDR2 FQGNSA. DNA of the CDR3: TGTGCCAGCAGCGACCCCGGGAGTCTCAACTACAATGAGCAGTTCTTC. Its translation is CASSDPGSLNYNEQFF. The variable domain in full, completed from reference TRBV7-2 and TRBJ2-1, reads GAGVSQSPSNKVTEKGKDVELRCDPISGHTALYWYRQSLGQGLEFLIYFQGNSAPDKSGLPSDRFSAERTGGSVSTLTIQRTQQEDSAVYLCASSDPGSLNYNEQFFGPGTRLTVL.

This clonotype was detected only a few times. V gene TRBV30 combines with J gene TRBJ2-2; D gene uncertain. The germline gives CDR1 GTSNPN, CDR2 SVGIG (reference sequence). V lost 1 base to trimming and J lost 1 base, with 4 bases between them. The CDR3 extends over 13 amino acids. Written as DNA, the CDR3 is TGTGCCTGGAGTGGCCAGAACACCGGGGAGCTGTTTTTT. It translates to CAWSGQNTGELFF.

The V and J genes are TRBV7-8 and TRBJ2-3, with 8 bases aligning to TRBD2. This CDR3 has 15 amino acids. J lost 4 bases, V lost 4 bases, and 7 bases had no gene match. Germline values: CDR1 SGHVS, CDR2 FQNEAQ. The CDR3 DNA reads TGTGCCAGCAGCTCTACTAGCGGTCCAGCAGATACGCAGTATTTT. This codes for CASSSTSGPADTQYF.

Ten or more counts support this clonotype. The rearrangement joins TRBV6-5 to TRBJ2-5, with 10 bases aligning to TRBD2. CDR1 and CDR2 (germline): MNHEY, SVGAGI. Losses at the gene ends were 2 bases for V and 3 bases for J; bases not matched to a gene: 3. This CDR3 comprises 15 residues. Here the CDR3 reads CASSYHLAGEETQYF. The CDR3 nucleotides read TGTGCCAGCAGTTACCACCTAGCGGGAGAAGAGACCCAGTACTTC.

Only a few counts were recorded for this clonotype. The gene calls are TRBV7-9 and TRBJ1-3; D may be TRBD1 (5 bases). The CDR3 is 14 amino acids. Germline V gene sequence: CDR1 SEHNR, CDR2 FQNEAQ (reference sequence). CDR3 amino acids: CALPRGPSGNTIYF. As DNA, the CDR3 is TGTGCGCTCCCTCGGGGACCTTCTGGAAACACCATATATTTT.

This clonotype appeared a few times. The chain employs TRBV4-2 and TRBJ1-5, with D possibly matching TRBD1 (5 bases). Germline V lookup: CDR1 LGHNA, CDR2 YNFKEQ. V was trimmed by 1 base and J by 5 bases, leaving 15 bases between them. The CDR3 loop spans 16 amino acids. The CDR3 DNA follows: TGTGCCAGCAGCCAAGTTAGGGGAGGGTCGGATCAGCCCCAGCATTTT. Translated: CASSQVRGGSDQPQHF.

This clonotype showed up just a few times. CDR3 residues: CSVVGRYQETQYF. CDR3 coding DNA: TGCAGCGTCGTGGGACGCTATCAAGAGACCCAGTACTTC. V usage is TRBV29-1 and J usage is TRBJ2-5; D may match TRBD1 or TRBD2 (5 bases each). This CDR3 has 13 amino acids. V was shortened by 6 bases and J by 2 bases, with 13 bases between the two germline ends. The germline V gene has CDR1 SQVTM and CDR2 ANQGSEA.

The CDR3 sequence: CASSLGGQGDGNTDTQYF. In nucleotides, the CDR3 is TGTGCCAGCAGCTTAGGCGGACAGGGTGACGGTAACACAGATACGCAGTATTTT. This chain uses TRBV11-2 with TRBJ2-3; 8 positions match TRBD1. Per the germline V gene, CDR1 is SGHAT and CDR2 is FQNNGV. The V and J ends lost 1 base and 2 bases, in that order; junction bases with no gene match: 11. The CDR3 is 18 amino acids.

The chain is built from TRBV18 and TRBJ2-3; D gene ambiguous. Per the germline V gene, CDR1 is KGHSH and CDR2 is LQKENI. The CDR3 extends over 16 amino acids. The V and J ends lost 3 bases and 2 bases respectively, with 15 bases between them. This CDR3 is CASSPIGRFYTDTQYF. CDR3 sequence (DNA): TGTGCCAGCTCACCGATCGGGCGATTCTACACAGATACGCAGTATTTT. Full variable domain (rest looked up from reference TRBV18 and TRBJ2-3): NAGVMQNPRHLVRRRGQEARLRCSPMKGHSHVYWYRQLPEEGLKFMVYLQKENIIDESGMPKERFSAEFPKEGPSILRIQQVVRGDSAAYFCASSPIGRFYTDTQYFGPGTRLTVL.

This chain connects TRBV7-2 to TRBJ2-1, with D possibly being TRBD1 (6 bases). Germline CDR1 and CDR2: SGHTA and FQGNSA. The V end lost 2 bases, the J end lost 7 bases, and 15 bases lay between the germline ends. This CDR3 has 15 amino acids. DNA of the CDR3: TGTGCCAGCAGCTTAAGTGGTCAGGGACATAATGAGCAGTTCTTC. Its translation is CASSLSGQGHNEQFF.

V is TRBV27 and J is TRBJ2-7; D perhaps matches TRBD2 (5 bases). Germline V gene lookup returns CDR1 MNHEY and CDR2 SMNVEV (reference sequence). CDR3 length equals 17 residues. V lost 5 bases, J lost 7 bases, and 27 bases lay in between. CDR3 amino acids: CASSPLRGSLILGEQYF. CDR3 in DNA: TGTGCCAGCAGTCCACTACGAGGGAGTCTAATCCTAGGGGAGCAGTACTTC.

At least ten counts were recorded for this clonotype. This chain uses TRBV24-1 with TRBJ2-1; 8 bases fit TRBD2. Germline trimming cut 3 bases from V and 0 bases from J; bases unmatched to any gene: 3. CDR1 and CDR2 (germline): KGHDR, SFDVKD. CDR3 size: 16 residues. In DNA, the CDR3 is TGTGCCACCAGTGATATAAGCGGGAGCTCCTACAATGAGCAGTTCTTC. It translates to CATSDISGSSYNEQFF.

This rearrangement joins TRBV11-2 to TRBJ2-7; TRBD2 might be the D (6 bases). This CDR3 region has 15 residues. The germline V gene has CDR1 SGHAT and CDR2 FQNNGV. Trimming took 6 bases from V and 5 from J, leaving 20 bases between them. DNA for the CDR3: TGTGCCAGCAGAACCTCGCGGGAACGCGTCAACGAGCAGTACTTC. As protein: CASRTSRERVNEQYF.

This sequence joins TRBV4-2 and TRBJ2-7; no reliable D call. Germline V gene sequence: CDR1 LGHNA, CDR2 YNFKEQ. CDR3 length: 13 amino acids. V dropped 0 bases and J dropped 7 bases, with 10 bases sitting between them. CDR3 DNA sequence: TGTGCCAGCAGCCAAGATCGGGCAGAGGAGCAGTACTTC. Amino acid sequence: CASSQDRAEEQYF.

This clonotype was observed many times. This rearrangement joins TRBV12-3 or TRBV12-4 to TRBJ1-1; unclear D gene. The CDR3 runs to 12 residues. The germline V and J ends were trimmed by 4 bases and 11 bases, with 14 bases remaining between them. CDR3 amino acids: CASSSNIVGAFF. DNA for the CDR3: TGTGCCAGCAGTTCCAACATTGTCGGGGCTTTCTTT.

The genes are TRBV7-6 and TRBJ2-7, with D perhaps TRBD1 (5 bases). CDR1 is SGHVS, CDR2 FNYEAQ, per germline. The V and J ends lost 5 bases and 5 bases respectively, with 10 bases between them. This CDR3 comprises 12 residues. The CDR3 is CASSPQENEQYF. The CDR3 DNA reads as TGTGCCAGCAGCCCACAGGAAAACGAGCAGTACTTC.

Of note for this clonotype: This could be a read error, since a much larger clone is one nucleotide away. The V and J genes are TRBV29-1 and TRBJ2-1; no definite D call. In germline, CDR1 is SQVTM, CDR2 ANQGSEA. The CDR3 is made up of 14 amino acids. The CDR3: CSVVGAVSNNEQCF. CDR3 DNA: TGCAGCGTTGTCGGCGCAGTGTCTAACAATGAGCAGTGCTTC.

This chain links TRBV7-2 with TRBJ2-2; TRBD2 matches 8 bases. The CDR3 is made up of 15 amino acids. Germline V gene sequence: CDR1 SGHTA, CDR2 FQGNSA. J lost 1 base, V lost 3 bases, and 1 base had no gene match. The CDR3 reads CASSFTSGNTGELFF. CDR3 bases: TGTGCCAGCAGCTTTACTAGCGGGAACACCGGGGAGCTGTTTTTT.

This clonotype was counted between two and nine times. The rearrangement joins TRBV5-6 to TRBJ2-2; D possibly corresponds to TRBD2 (5 bases). Germline CDR1 SGHDT, CDR2 YYEEEE. Trimming took off 1 base at V and 9 bases at J, with 13 bases between the two ends. This CDR3 is built from 14 residues. CDR3 residues: CASSLREFGRELFF. CDR3 sequence (DNA): TGTGCCAGCAGCTTGCGGGAATTCGGACGGGAGCTGTTTTTT.

CDR3 nucleotides: TGCGCCAGCAGCCAAGTGGCCGGATCCAGGGAAAACTATGGCTACACCTTC. It translates to CASSQVAGSRENYGYTF. The genes are TRBV4-3 and TRBJ1-2; TRBD1 is a possible D gene (5 bases). The germline CDR1 and CDR2 sequences are LGHNA and YSLEER. This CDR3 has 17 amino acids. Trimming pared 1 base from V and 2 bases from J, leaving 17 bases between.

A few counts support this clonotype. The chain has TRBV12-3 or TRBV12-4 and TRBJ2-7; TRBD1 matches at 9 bases. This CDR3 is 15 amino acids long. Trimming removed 6 bases from V and 2 bases from J; junction bases left unmatched: 8. The CDR3 bases are TGTGCCAGCAGCAGGGGGACAGGGATAACCTACGAGCAGTACTTC. Translated, it gives CASSRGTGITYEQYF.

This clonotype was found many times. This sequence joins TRBV6-2 or TRBV6-3 and TRBJ2-1; 9 bases match TRBD1. The CDR3 consists of 17 residues. V dropped 7 bases and J dropped 8; count of bases not matched to a gene: 18. Germline values: CDR1 MNHEY, CDR2 SVGEGT. The CDR3 DNA sequence: TGTGCCAGCAACCGGGACAGGGCCATTTCGGGTGTCTATGAGCAGTTCTTC. Translating it yields CASNRDRAISGVYEQFF.